This entry concerns a single TCR beta chain. Its specificity is not known. Lymphocytes from graft epithelium and lamina propria were isolated. The sample comes from a study of graft-versus-host responses after intestinal transplantation. As for the study in general: Following induction with anti-thymocyte globulin, all recipients were given tacrolimus and steroids for about three years.

Assay: immunoSEQ multiplex PCR; the TCRdb copy retains only in-frame clones and omits some. The table shows 7,500 to 8,500 clones, with roughly 85% occurring only once. This CDR3 is 15 amino acids long. CDR1 is MNHEY, CDR2 SVGAGI, per germline. Trimming took off 6 bases at V and 3 bases at J, with 18 bases between the two ends. Study-wide results and caveats: Some patients had graft-donor T cell macrochimerism, and their allografts showed high graft-versus-host to host-versus-graft clonal ratios. Present in recipient marrow, GvH clones included some that appeared first in ileum or blood.

The V call is TRBV6-5, the J call TRBJ2-7, with D possibly being TRBD2 (5 bases). The sequence was obtained from a human patient who received an intestinal transplant, so some T cells may come from the graft donor. Sequenced here: ileum tissue, sampled about 130 days after transplant. Here the CDR3 reads CASRKTGGGHYEQYF. The CDR3 nucleotides read TGTGCCAGCAGAAAAACCGGCGGAGGCCACTACGAGCAGTACTTC.